This entry features one T cell receptor beta chain sequence. The data are from a study of blood T cell repertoires in COVID-19. This CDR3 is 14 amino acids long. Germline lookup yields CDR1 MNHEY and CDR2 SVGAGI. The V and J ends lost 6 bases and 9 bases, in that order; junction bases with no gene match: 10. As handled by the study authors: Estimation of nucleated cell counts relied on the amplification of reference gene primers. Using immunoSEQ multiplex PCR, the repertoire was profiled, and TCRdb retains in-frame clones only, with some absent. The D gene and trimming were derived from the DNA, and the V and J assignments and clone size from that table. In the table there are 200,000 to 250,000 clones, 70% to 85% of which are singletons. Donors of Cohort 3 who recovered were those that had two negative PCRs, clearance, or symptom resolution.

This TCR derives from a man aged 55 to 70 who had recovered from COVID-19. This chain connects TRBV6-5 to TRBJ1-5; 8 nucleotides align to TRBD1. The material sequenced was PBMCs or T cells enriched from blood (not recorded which). The CDR3 loop reads CASRASGQVMPQHF. DNA of the CDR3: TGTGCCAGCAGGGCCTCGGGACAGGTAATGCCCCAGCATTTT.